This T cell receptor beta chain was documented in a study of T cell responses to AZD1222 COVID-19 vaccine. Study-wide findings and caveats: Donor demographics were predominantly white British with a female majority; clonal diversity may be underestimated. Two AZD1222 administrations were followed by greater Spike-specific TCR breadth and depth. Nearly half of spike-specific TCRs reportedly target unmutated variant regions.

Regarding this clone: Its antigen remains unknown.

CDR3 length: 12 amino acids. Per the germline V gene, CDR1 is MDHEN and CDR2 is SYDVKM. V was shortened by 4 bases and J by 9 bases, with 7 bases between the two germline ends. Repertoires were generated with immunoSEQ multiplex PCR, while TCRdb's copy carries only in-frame clones and drops some. The sample lists around 260,000 clones; 80% to 95% were seen once. This sequence joins TRBV28 and TRBJ1-6, with D uncertain. Here the sequenced sample was peripheral blood, taken on day 0 of AZD1222 vaccination. This TCR came from an adult in good health. CDR3 nucleotides: TGTGCCAGCAGTTCGGTAACTTCACCCCTCCACTTT. Translated, it gives CASSSVTSPLHF.